The entry below gives a single TCR beta chain sequence along with its context. The antigen is undetermined. Libraries were prepared by immunoSEQ multiplex PCR; TCRdb keeps only in-frame clonotypes and omits some of them. The sample has about 77,000 clones; around four fifths are singletons. The sample originates from a study of OX40 agonist ivuxolimab in advanced cancers. Germline V gene data show CDR1 as LNHDA and CDR2 as SQIVND (reference sequence). V gave up 6 bases and J gave up 4 bases; unmatched junction bases: 6. The CDR3 runs to 15 residues. Study-level findings and limits: At doses 0.1 to 3.0 mg/kg, CD4+ and CD8+ clones expanded.

The chain is built from TRBV19 and TRBJ2-1; 10 bases fit TRBD2. The sequencing used CD4+ or CD8+ T cells sorted from blood, collected in a trial of the OX40 agonist ivuxolimab. This clonotype originated in an adult with an advanced solid tumor such as melanoma, head and neck, liver or kidney cancer. CDR3 in amino acids: CASREAGGIYNEQFF. Here the CDR3 DNA reads TGTGCCAGTAGGGAAGCGGGAGGGATTTACAATGAGCAGTTCTTC.